This TCR beta chain is from a study of OX40 agonist ivuxolimab in advanced cancers. In terms of the full investigation: Ivuxolimab was an agonistic, fully human IgG2 monoclonal antibody directed against OX40 (CD134), a costimulatory receptor. Of the approximately 54 dose-escalation patients, hepatocellular carcinoma was present in about 20, melanoma in roughly 15, renal cell carcinoma in 9 and head and neck cancer in 9. In the dose-escalation cohort, 82.7% of patients were male, and the mean age was approximately 60 years, with a range of roughly 20 to 80. Intravenous ivuxolimab was administered to patients every 2 weeks at six dose levels: 0.01, 0.1, 0.3, 1.5, 3 and 10 mg/kg. Prior anti-PD-1, anti-PD-L1 or anti-CTLA-4 therapy was permitted, and checkpoint inhibitors had been received by less than 45% of dose-escalation patients. The paper describes the monotherapy dose-escalation part (N of about 57 patients) of the phase I trial of ivuxolimab. Partial responses occurred in three dose-escalation patients, of whom one had hepatocellular carcinoma and two had cutaneous melanoma. The purpose of peripheral TCRbeta sequencing was to test whether ivuxolimab changed TCR sequence diversity and led to clonal T-cell expansion. Paper-wide results and their limitations: Low levels of normalized T-cell clonal expansion were also seen in some patients who did not respond. After ivuxolimab, more expanded clones were found on average in CD8+ T cells than in CD4+ T cells. In the 0.1-3.0 mg/kg groups, partial responders had among the lowest normalized peripheral clonal expansion, particularly in CD8+ T cells. Antigen specificity was not determined for the clonally expanded peripheral T cells. Clonal expansion of both CD4+ and CD8+ blood T cells was observed from baseline to week 6 at doses 0.1 to 3.0 mg/kg.

Including cysteine and phenylalanine, the CDR3 has 16 amino acids. Only the CDR3 portion is preserved as DNA: 48 bases, with reading frame beginning at the first base. Via the germline V gene, CDR1 is SGHRS and CDR2 YFSETQ. The trial excluded patients who had a history of autoimmune disease or were on systemic immunosuppression. In every dose cohort, peripheral blood was drawn for TCR sequencing at baseline, cycle 4 day 1, and cycle 7 day 1. The samples were taken from a phase I, first-in-human, multicenter, open-label dose-escalation trial of ivuxolimab. Adults with locally advanced or metastatic melanoma, renal cell, hepatocellular, or head and neck squamous cell carcinoma were enrolled in the trial. Before TCR sequencing, CD4+ T cells and CD8+ T cells were sorted from peripheral blood as separate populations. For this clone: The antigen it binds to is not known. No base quality information exists; no much larger clone differs at one position.

Genomic DNA was isolated from the sorted cells so that the TCRbeta CDR3 region could be sequenced. TCRbeta CDR3 regions were sequenced using the immunoSEQ Assay. Imported from immuneACCESS, the table was reduced by TCRdb to in-frame sequences with V and J called. These copies leave out some clones; in studies compared against another copy, an unresolved V gene accounts for under half, and the cause of the remainder is not known. Counted in this sample were 90,000 to 120,000 clones; around 93% of them appeared once. The ten largest clones represent about 1.2% of the sample. The material sequenced was CD4+ or CD8+ T cells sorted from blood, taken in a trial of the OX40 agonist ivuxolimab. The source of this sequence is an adult with an advanced solid tumor such as melanoma, head and neck, liver or kidney cancer. The sequence joins TRBV5-1 to TRBJ2-5; TRBD2 matches 9 bases in the middle. The J call is uncertain, as TRBJ2-7 better fits the DNA end. The DNA is TGCGCCAGCAGCTTGGCCGAGCGGGAGGACTCCTACGAGCAGTACTTC. This yields the protein CASSLAEREDSYEQYF.